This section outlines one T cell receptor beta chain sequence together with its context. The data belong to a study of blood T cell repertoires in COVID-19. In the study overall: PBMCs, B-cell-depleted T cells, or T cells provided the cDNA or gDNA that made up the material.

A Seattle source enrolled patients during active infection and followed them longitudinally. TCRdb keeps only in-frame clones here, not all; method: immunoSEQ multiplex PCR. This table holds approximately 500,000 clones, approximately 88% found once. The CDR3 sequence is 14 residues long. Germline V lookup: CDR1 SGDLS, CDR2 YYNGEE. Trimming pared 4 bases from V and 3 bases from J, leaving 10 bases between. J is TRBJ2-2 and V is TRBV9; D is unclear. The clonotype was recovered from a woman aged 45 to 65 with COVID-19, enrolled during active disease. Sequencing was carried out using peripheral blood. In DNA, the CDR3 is TGTGCCAGCAGCCCCAGACTCGACACCGGGGAGCTGTTTTTT. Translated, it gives CASSPRLDTGELFF.